The clone carrying this T cell receptor (beta chain) was seen at least ten times. The CDR3 runs 11 residues. V was clipped by 5 bases and J by 9 bases, with 8 bases between them. The germline V gene encodes CDR1 SGHAT and CDR2 FQNNGV. With constant-segment primers, 5'RACE yielded cDNA libraries of TCR alpha and TCR beta that carried sample barcodes and UMIs. One entry per CDR3 protein, called by TCRdb with MiXCR from the 5' RACE reads. The sample lists 75,000 to 95,000 distinct CDR3 sequences, more than 13% occurring once. The sample comes from a study of T-cell memory formation after mild COVID-19. Study-wide background: Across donors, TCR clusters were largely donor specific.

The sequencing input was PBMCs or a T cell subset sorted from them (not recorded which). The chain couples TRBV11-2 to TRBJ2-1; D uncertain. The origin of this receptor is a man between 18 and 35 years old who had mild COVID-19 (a few samples of this study predate the infection). Cell type and time point are not known. The CDR3 protein is CASSPSSEQFF. CDR3 coding DNA: TGTGCCAGCAGCCCAAGTAGTGAGCAGTTCTTC.